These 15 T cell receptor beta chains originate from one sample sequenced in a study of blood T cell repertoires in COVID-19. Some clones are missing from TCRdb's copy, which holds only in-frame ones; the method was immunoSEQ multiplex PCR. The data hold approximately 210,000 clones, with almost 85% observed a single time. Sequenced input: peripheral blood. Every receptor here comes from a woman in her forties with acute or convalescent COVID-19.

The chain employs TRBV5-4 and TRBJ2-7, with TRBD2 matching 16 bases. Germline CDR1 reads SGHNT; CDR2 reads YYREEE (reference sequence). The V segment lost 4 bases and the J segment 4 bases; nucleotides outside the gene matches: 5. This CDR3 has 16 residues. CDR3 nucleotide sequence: TGTGCCAGCAGCGGGGGACTAGCGGGAGGGGCATACGAGCAGTACTTC. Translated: CASSGGLAGGAYEQYF.

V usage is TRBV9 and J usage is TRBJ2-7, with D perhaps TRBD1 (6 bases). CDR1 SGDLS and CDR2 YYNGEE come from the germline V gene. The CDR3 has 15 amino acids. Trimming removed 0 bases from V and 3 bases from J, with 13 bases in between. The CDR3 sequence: CASSVGGNRVYEQYF. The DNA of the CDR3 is TGTGCCAGCAGCGTAGGAGGGAACAGGGTCTACGAGCAGTACTTC. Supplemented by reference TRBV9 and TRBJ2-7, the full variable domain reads DSGVTQTPKHLITATGQRVTLRCSPRSGDLSVYWYQQSLDQGLQFLIQYYNGEERAKGNILERFSAQQFPDLHSELNLSSLELGDSALYFCASSVGGNRVYEQYFGPGTRLTVT.

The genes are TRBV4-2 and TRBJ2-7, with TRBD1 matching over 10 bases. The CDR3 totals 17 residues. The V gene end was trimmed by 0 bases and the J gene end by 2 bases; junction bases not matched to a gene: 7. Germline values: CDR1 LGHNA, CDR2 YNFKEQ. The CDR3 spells CASSQDQRGQGTYEQYF. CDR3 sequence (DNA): TGTGCCAGCAGCCAAGACCAGAGGGGACAGGGGACCTACGAGCAGTACTTC.

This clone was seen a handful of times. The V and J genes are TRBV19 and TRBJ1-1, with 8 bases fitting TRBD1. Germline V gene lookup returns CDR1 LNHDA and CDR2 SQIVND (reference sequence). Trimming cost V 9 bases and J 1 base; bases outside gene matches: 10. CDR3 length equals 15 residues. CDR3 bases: TGTGCCAGCATCAGGGGGCAAGGGAAGAACACTGAAGCTTTCTTT. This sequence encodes CASIRGQGKNTEAFF.

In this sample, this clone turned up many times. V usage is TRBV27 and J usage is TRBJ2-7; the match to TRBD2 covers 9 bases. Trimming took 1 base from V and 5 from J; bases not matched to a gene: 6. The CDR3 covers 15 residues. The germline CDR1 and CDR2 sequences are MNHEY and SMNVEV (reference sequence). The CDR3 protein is CASSLFRGGAHEQYF. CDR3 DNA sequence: TGTGCCAGCAGTTTATTTCGCGGGGGGGCCCACGAGCAGTACTTC.

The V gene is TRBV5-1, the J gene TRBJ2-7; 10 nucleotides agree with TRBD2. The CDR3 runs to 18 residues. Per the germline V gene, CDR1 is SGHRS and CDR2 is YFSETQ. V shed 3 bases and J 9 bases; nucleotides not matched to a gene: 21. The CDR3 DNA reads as TGCGCCAGCAGCTGGGAGACTAACCAGCGGGAGGGCCGGAAAGTGCAGTACTTC. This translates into CASSWETNQREGRKVQYF.

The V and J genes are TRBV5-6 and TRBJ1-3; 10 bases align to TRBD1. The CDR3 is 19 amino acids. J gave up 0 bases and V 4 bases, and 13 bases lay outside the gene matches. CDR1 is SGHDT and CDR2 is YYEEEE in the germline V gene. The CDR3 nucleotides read TGTGCCAGCAGCGAGACAGGGGGCACACGGCACGTCTCTGGAAACACCATATATTTT. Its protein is CASSETGGTRHVSGNTIYF.

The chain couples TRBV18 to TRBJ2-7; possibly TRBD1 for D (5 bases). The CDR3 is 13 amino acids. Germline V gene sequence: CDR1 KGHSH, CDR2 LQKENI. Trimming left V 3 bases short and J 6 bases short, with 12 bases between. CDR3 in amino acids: CASSPIGQGEQYF. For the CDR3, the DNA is TGTGCCAGCTCACCCATTGGGCAGGGCGAGCAGTACTTC.

This chain's CDR3 is CASSAGLGVTSQFF. The CDR3 coding sequence is TGTGCCAGTAGTGCTGGACTAGGTGTTACATCGCAGTTCTTC. The chain is built from TRBV19 and TRBJ2-1; TRBD2 aligns across 7 bases. Trimming took 5 bases from V and 12 from J; bases not matched to a gene: 13. Germline CDR1 and CDR2: LNHDA and SQIVND (reference sequence). The CDR3 covers 14 residues. Using reference TRBV19 and TRBJ2-1 for the parts outside the CDR3, the full variable domain is DGGITQSPKYLFRKEGQNVTLSCEQNLNHDAMYWYRQDPGQGLRLIYYSQIVNDFQKGDIAEGYSVSREKKESFPLTVTSAQKNPTAFYLCASSAGLGVTSQFFGPGTRLTVL.

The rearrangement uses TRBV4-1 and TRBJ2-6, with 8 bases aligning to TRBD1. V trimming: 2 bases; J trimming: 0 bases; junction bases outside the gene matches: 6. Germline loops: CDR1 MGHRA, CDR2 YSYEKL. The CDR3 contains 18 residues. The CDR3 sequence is CASSQWEDRDSGANVLTF. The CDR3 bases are TGCGCCAGCAGCCAATGGGAGGACAGGGACTCTGGGGCCAACGTCCTGACTTTC.

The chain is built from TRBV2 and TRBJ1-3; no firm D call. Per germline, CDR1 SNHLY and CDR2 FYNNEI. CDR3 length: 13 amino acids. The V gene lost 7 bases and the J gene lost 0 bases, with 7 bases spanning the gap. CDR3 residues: CASKLNSGNTIYF. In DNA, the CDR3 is TGTGCCAGCAAACTAAACTCTGGAAACACCATATATTTT.

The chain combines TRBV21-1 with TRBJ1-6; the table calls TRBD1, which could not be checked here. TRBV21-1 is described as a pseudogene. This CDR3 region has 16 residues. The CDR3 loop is CASSKGDRGGNSPLHF. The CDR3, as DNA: TGTGCCAGCAGCAAAGGGGACAGGGGAGGCAATTCACCCCTCCACTTT.

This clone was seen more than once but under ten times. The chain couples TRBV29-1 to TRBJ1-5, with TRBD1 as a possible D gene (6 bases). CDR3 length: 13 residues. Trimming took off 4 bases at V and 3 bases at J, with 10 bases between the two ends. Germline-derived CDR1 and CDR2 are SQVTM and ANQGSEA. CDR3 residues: CSVGAGANQPQHF. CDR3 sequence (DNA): TGCAGCGTTGGGGCAGGGGCCAATCAGCCCCAGCATTTT.

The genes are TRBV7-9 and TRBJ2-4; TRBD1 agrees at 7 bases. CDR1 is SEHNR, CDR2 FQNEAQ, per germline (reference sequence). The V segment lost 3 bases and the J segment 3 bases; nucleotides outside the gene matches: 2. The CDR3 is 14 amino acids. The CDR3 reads CASSLGQYKNIQYF. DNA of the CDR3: TGTGCCAGCAGCTTGGGACAGTACAAAAACATTCAGTACTTC.

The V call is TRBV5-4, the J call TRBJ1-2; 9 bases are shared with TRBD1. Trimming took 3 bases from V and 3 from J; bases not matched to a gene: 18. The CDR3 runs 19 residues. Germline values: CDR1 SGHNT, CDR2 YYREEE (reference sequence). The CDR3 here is CASSSTLVVRTGEDYGYTF. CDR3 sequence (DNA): TGTGCCAGCAGCTCAACCCTCGTTGTTAGGACAGGGGAGGACTATGGCTACACCTTC. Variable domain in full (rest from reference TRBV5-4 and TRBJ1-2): ETGVTQSPTHLIKTRGQQVTLRCSSQSGHNTVSWYQQALGQGPQFIFQYYREEENGRGNFPPRFSGLQFPNYSSELNVNALELDDSALYLCASSSTLVVRTGEDYGYTFGSGTRLTVV.